This TCR beta chain was profiled in a study of shared clonotypes between healthy human individuals. Study-level information: A donor's plate count was three for CD4 naive and three for CD4 memory; CD8 naive had two and CD8 memory one.

With regard to this clone: Its antigen is not known.

The CDR3 totals 14 residues. Germline CDR1 reads KGHSH; CDR2 reads LQKENI. V shed 8 bases, J shed 1 base, and the junction held 8 bases outside the gene matches. Findings and caveats of the study: Non-shared clonotypes had lower generation probabilities than those shared by all four donors. The naive CD4 repertoires of a handful of donors were compared, and around 4.9% of clonotypes were shared. Estimated richness was generally greater in naive than memory subsets.

Measured with immunoSEQ multiplex PCR; TCRdb has only the in-frame clones, and not every one. The sample includes over 700,000 clones, 72% of them seen just once. The chain carries TRBV18 and TRBJ2-7; 7 nucleotides align to TRBD1. Sequencing input: memory CD4+ T cells sorted from blood. Subset defined: CD45RA-negative fraction. The receptor comes from a woman in her 30s in good health. The CDR3 DNA sequence: TGTGCCAGCGCCGGACAGGAAAGGTCCTACGAGCAGTACTTC. Its translation: CASAGQERSYEQYF.